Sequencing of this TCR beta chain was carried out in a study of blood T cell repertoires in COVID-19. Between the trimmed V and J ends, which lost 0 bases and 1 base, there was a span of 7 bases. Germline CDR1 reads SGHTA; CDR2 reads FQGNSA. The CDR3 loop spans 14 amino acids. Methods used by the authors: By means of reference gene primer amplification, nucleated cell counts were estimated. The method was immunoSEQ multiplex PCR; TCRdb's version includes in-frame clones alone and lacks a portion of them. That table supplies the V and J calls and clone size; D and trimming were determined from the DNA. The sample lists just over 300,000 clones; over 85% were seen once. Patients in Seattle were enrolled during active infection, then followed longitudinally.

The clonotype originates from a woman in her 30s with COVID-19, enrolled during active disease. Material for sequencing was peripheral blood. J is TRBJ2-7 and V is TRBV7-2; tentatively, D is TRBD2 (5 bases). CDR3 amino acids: CASSLASGSYEQYF. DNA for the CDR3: TGTGCCAGCAGCTTAGCCAGCGGATCCTACGAGCAGTACTTC.